This TCR beta chain derives from a study of glioma-infiltrating T cells. Study-level results: Tissue-blood divergence was below expectation in non-neoplastic patients, above in gliomas.

A few counts support this clonotype. Its target is unknown. The iRepertoire nested amplicon-rescue multiplex PCR amplified TCR alpha and beta CDR3s from RNA. TCRdb re-analysed the multiplex PCR reads in MiXCR, keeping a single row per CDR3 protein. The data show 160,000 or so distinct CDR3 sequences, more than 35% seen once. The CDR3 extends over 13 amino acids. CDR1 SQVTM and CDR2 ANQGSEA come from the germline V gene. Trimming at V came to 8 bases and at J to 3 bases, leaving 7 bases not matched to a gene. The specimen was glioma tissue, nonneoplastic brain tissue, or PBMCs (not recorded which). This chain links TRBV29-1 with TRBJ2-7, with TRBD1 matching 10 bases. The receptor was isolated from a human donor with low-grade glioma or glioblastoma, undergoing nonglioma brain surgery, or in good health (not recorded which). The CDR3 loop reads CSILTGGDYEQYF. The CDR3 nucleotides read TGCAGCATTTTGACAGGGGGCGACTACGAGCAGTACTTC.